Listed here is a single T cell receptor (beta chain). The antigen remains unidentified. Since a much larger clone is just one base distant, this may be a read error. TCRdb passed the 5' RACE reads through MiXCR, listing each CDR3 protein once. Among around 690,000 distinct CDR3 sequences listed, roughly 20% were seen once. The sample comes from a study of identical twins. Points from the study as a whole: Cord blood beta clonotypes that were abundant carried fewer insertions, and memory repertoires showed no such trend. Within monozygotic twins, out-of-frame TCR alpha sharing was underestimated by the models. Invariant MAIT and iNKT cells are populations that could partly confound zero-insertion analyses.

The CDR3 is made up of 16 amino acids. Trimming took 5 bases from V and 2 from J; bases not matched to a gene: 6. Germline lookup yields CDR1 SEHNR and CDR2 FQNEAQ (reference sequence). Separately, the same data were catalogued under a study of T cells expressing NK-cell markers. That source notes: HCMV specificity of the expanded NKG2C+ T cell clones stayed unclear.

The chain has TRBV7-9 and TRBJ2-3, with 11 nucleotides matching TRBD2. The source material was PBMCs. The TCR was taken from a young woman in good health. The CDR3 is CASSGGLAEITDTQYF. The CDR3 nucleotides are TGTGCCAGCAGCGGGGGACTAGCGGAAATCACAGATACGCAGTATTTT.